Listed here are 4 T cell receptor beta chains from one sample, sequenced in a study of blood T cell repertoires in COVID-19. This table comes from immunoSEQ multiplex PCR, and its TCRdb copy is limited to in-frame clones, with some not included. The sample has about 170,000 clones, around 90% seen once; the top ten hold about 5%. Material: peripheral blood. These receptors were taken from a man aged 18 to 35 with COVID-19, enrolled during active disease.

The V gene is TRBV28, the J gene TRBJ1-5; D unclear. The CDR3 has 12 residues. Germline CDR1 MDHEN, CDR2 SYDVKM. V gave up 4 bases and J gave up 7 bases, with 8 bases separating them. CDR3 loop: CASSSGGQPQHF. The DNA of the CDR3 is TGTGCCAGCAGTTCAGGAGGCCAGCCCCAGCATTTT.

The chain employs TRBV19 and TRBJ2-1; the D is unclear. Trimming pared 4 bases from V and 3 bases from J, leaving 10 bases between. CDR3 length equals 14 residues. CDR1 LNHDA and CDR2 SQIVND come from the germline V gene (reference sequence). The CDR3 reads CASSRQVNYNEQFF. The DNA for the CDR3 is TGTGCCAGTAGTAGACAAGTTAACTACAATGAGCAGTTCTTC.

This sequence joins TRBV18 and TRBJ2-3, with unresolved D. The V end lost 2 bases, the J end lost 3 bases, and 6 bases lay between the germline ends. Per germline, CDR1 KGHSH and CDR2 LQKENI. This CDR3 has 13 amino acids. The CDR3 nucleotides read TGTGCCAGCTCACCAGGTCGGACAGATACGCAGTATTTT. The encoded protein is CASSPGRTDTQYF.

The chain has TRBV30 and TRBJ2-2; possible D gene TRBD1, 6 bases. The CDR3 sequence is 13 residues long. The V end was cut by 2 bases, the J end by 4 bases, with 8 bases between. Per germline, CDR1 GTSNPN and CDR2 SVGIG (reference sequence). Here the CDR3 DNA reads TGTGCCTGGAGTTCAGGGGCCACCGGGGAGCTGTTTTTT. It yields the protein CAWSSGATGELFF.